These 3 T cell receptor beta chains originate from one sample sequenced in a study of T cell responses to AZD1222 COVID-19 vaccine (dated by TCRdb to about 2021). The library was made by the immunoSEQ multiplex PCR assay. TCRdb's version of the immuneACCESS table is confined to in-frame rearrangements and falls short of the full clone set. An unresolved V gene accounts for under half of the shortfall where checked; the remainder is of unknown origin. The sample table contains 150,000 or so clones; only one count was recorded for about 88% of them. 5.5% of the sample comes from the top ten. The time point label of this sample denotes: baseline before first vaccination. The sample in question was peripheral blood, obtained on day 0 of AZD1222 vaccination. The receptors originated from an adult in good health.

This chain links TRBV9 with TRBJ2-7; D is undetermined. In germline, CDR1 is SGDLS, CDR2 YYNGEE. Trimming left V 4 bases short and J 2 bases short, with 13 bases between. The CDR3 has 14 residues. Here the CDR3 reads CASSPEVVTYEQYF. The CDR3 nucleotides are TGTGCCAGCAGCCCTGAGGTGGTTACCTACGAGCAGTACTTC.

This clone was seen once. This chain connects TRBV4-1 to TRBJ2-1; 9 nucleotides match TRBD2. CDR1 and CDR2 (germline): MGHRA, YSYEKL. V shed 4 bases and J 3 bases; nucleotides not matched to a gene: 10. This CDR3 has 17 amino acids. DNA for the CDR3: TGCGCCAGCAGCCCAAGATCTGGCGGGGGGGTCTACAATGAGCAGTTCTTC. Translation gives CASSPRSGGGVYNEQFF.

The chain employs TRBV7-2 and TRBJ1-2, with TRBD1 matching 7 bases. This CDR3 has 14 residues. J lost 4 bases, V lost 5 bases, and 7 bases had no gene match. Germline V gives CDR1 SGHTA, CDR2 FQGNSA. CDR3 protein: CASSPRDRAYGYTF. In nucleotides, the CDR3 is TGTGCCAGCAGCCCGCGGGACAGAGCCTATGGCTACACCTTC. The entire variable domain, with the rest obtained from reference TRBV7-2 and TRBJ1-2, is as follows: GAGVSQSPSNKVTEKGKDVELRCDPISGHTALYWYRQSLGQGLEFLIYFQGNSAPDKSGLPSDRFSAERTGGSVSTLTIQRTQQEDSAVYLCASSPRDRAYGYTFGSGTRLTVV.